The 32 T cell receptor beta chains below all came from one sample that was sequenced in a study of blood T cell repertoires in COVID-19. TCRdb's copy holds only in-frame clones and misses some; the assay was immunoSEQ multiplex PCR. The table lists 55,000 to 80,000 clones, around nine tenths of them singletons. The sequencing sample was made of peripheral blood. The receptors were gathered from a man between 65 and 85 years old with acute or convalescent COVID-19.

The chain carries TRBV18 and TRBJ1-5; perhaps TRBD1 as D (6 bases). The CDR3 is 15 amino acids. Germline-derived CDR1 and CDR2 are KGHSH and LQKENI. V shed 5 bases and J shed 7 bases, with 18 bases lying between them. The chain's CDR3 is CASSDSIGRGQPQHF. The CDR3, as DNA: TGTGCCAGCTCAGATTCTATCGGCAGGGGCCAGCCCCAGCATTTT.

The CDR3 here is CASSVRGGYNEQFF. CDR3 nucleotides: TGTGCCAGCAGCGTACGGGGGGGATACAATGAGCAGTTCTTC. The gene calls are TRBV3-1 (or the pseudogene TRBV3-2) and TRBJ2-1; TRBD2 matches at 8 bases. From germline, CDR1 is LGHDT and CDR2 YNNKEL (reference sequence). The CDR3 totals 14 residues. The ends lost 5 bases at V and 4 bases at J; junction bases unmatched: 4.

The chain recombines TRBV19 with TRBJ2-2; possible D gene TRBD2, 7 bases. The CDR3 length is 17 residues. CDR1 and CDR2 from the germline V gene are LNHDA and SQIVND (reference sequence). Trimming left V 7 bases short and J 3 bases short, with 21 bases between. CDR3 coding DNA: TGTGCCAGTACTCCGACGTGGGGGGGGCACTACACCGGGGAGCTGTTTTTT. It codes for CASTPTWGGHYTGELFF. The variable domain in full, with the rest retrieved from reference TRBV19 and TRBJ2-2, is DGGITQSPKYLFRKEGQNVTLSCEQNLNHDAMYWYRQDPGQGLRLIYYSQIVNDFQKGDIAEGYSVSREKKESFPLTVTSAQKNPTAFYLCASTPTWGGHYTGELFFGEGSRLTVL.

The V call is TRBV7-3, the J call TRBJ2-1; TRBD2 matches 11 bases. This CDR3 comprises 16 residues. CDR1 is SGHTA, CDR2 FQGTGA, per germline. V dropped 2 bases and J dropped 1; count of bases not matched to a gene: 1. CDR3 in DNA: TGTGCCAGCAGCTTATTAGCGGGAGGGTCCTACAATGAGCAGTTCTTC. This codes for CASSLLAGGSYNEQFF.

The chain joins TRBV6-5 to TRBJ2-1, with TRBD1 as a possible D gene (6 bases). This CDR3 region has 14 residues. The germline V and J ends were trimmed by 6 bases and 4 bases, with 13 bases remaining between them. Looked up from germline, CDR1 is MNHEY and CDR2 is SVGAGI. The CDR3 sequence is CASSRDTYYNEQFF. The CDR3, as DNA: TGTGCCAGCAGCCGGGACACGTATTACAATGAGCAGTTCTTC.

The chain carries TRBV12-3 or TRBV12-4 and TRBJ2-5; weak D call: TRBD2 (5 bases). Trimming stripped 5 bases from V and 4 bases from J, with 11 bases between. The CDR3 is made up of 13 amino acids. The CDR3 region has the DNA TGTGCCAGCAGTGGCCTAGAGGGAGAGACCCAGTACTTC. It translates to CASSGLEGETQYF.

The gene calls are TRBV5-4 and TRBJ1-3; 8 bases map to TRBD1. V was pared by 4 bases and J by 0 bases, with 3 bases of the junction left unmatched. There are 15 residues in the CDR3. Germline-derived CDR1 and CDR2 are SGHNT and YYREEE (reference sequence). CDR3 DNA: TGTGCCAGCAGCCCAGGGGGCCTCTCTGGAAACACCATATATTTT. Encoded protein: CASSPGGLSGNTIYF. Using reference TRBV5-4 and TRBJ1-3 for the parts outside the CDR3, the full variable domain is ETGVTQSPTHLIKTRGQQVTLRCSSQSGHNTVSWYQQALGQGPQFIFQYYREEENGRGNFPPRFSGLQFPNYSSELNVNALELDDSALYLCASSPGGLSGNTIYFGEGSWLTVV.

The chain couples TRBV7-2 to TRBJ2-5; the D gene is possibly TRBD2 (6 bases). Germline lookup yields CDR1 SGHTA and CDR2 FQGNSA. V lost 5 bases and J lost 2, with 15 bases in between. The CDR3 totals 15 residues. The CDR3 reads CASSPGVTLQETQYF. The CDR3 nucleotides read TGTGCCAGCAGCCCGGGGGTGACCTTACAAGAGACCCAGTACTTC.

The table lists this clone with a few counts. The chain joins TRBV5-1 to TRBJ2-2, with a possible D match to TRBD1 (6 bases). Germline V gene sequence: CDR1 SGHRS, CDR2 YFSETQ. The length of the CDR3 is 16 residues. Between the trimmed V and J ends, which lost 3 bases and 4 bases, there was a span of 16 bases. The CDR3 coding sequence is TGCGCCAGCAGCTCCTCCGGGACAATCCCCACCGGGGAGCTGTTTTTT. It is translated as CASSSSGTIPTGELFF.

V usage is TRBV5-1 and J usage is TRBJ1-1; D not resolved. CDR3 length equals 16 residues. V lost 4 bases and J lost 4, with 20 bases in between. CDR1 and CDR2 (germline): SGHRS, YFSETQ. In nucleotides, the CDR3 is TGCGCCAGCAGCCCCGGCTATGAGCGGCTGGGCACTGAAGCTTTCTTT. It translates to CASSPGYERLGTEAFF.

This sequence joins TRBV6-5 and TRBJ2-7; 8 nucleotides line up with TRBD1. The CDR3 sequence is 14 residues long. The ends lost 10 bases at V and 3 bases at J; junction bases unmatched: 11. Germline CDR1 is MNHEY and CDR2 is SVGAGI. The CDR3 nucleotides are TGTGCCACCTTTTCCCCAGGGGGCTACTACGAGCAGTACTTC. Protein product: CATFSPGGYYEQYF.

Concerning this clone itself: The junction departs from the called germline gene at one end, perhaps through a read error. This CDR3 is CASSFDRGGSSEQYF. The CDR3 DNA follows: TGTGCCAGCAGCTTTGACAGGGGGGGATCCTCCGAGCAGTACTTC. The chain has TRBV5-4 and TRBJ2-7, with 9 bases fitting TRBD1. The CDR3 extends over 15 amino acids. Germline V gene lookup returns CDR1 SGHNT and CDR2 YYREEE (reference sequence).

The chain joins TRBV4-2 to TRBJ1-2, with D unresolved. The CDR3 has 14 amino acids. V lost 5 bases and J 8 bases, leaving 18 bases between the germline ends. Germline loops: CDR1 LGHNA, CDR2 YNFKEQ. The CDR3 DNA is TGTGCCAGCAGCACCCCAGGCACACTTGAGGGCTACACCTTC. Protein product: CASSTPGTLEGYTF.

The V gene is TRBV2, the J gene TRBJ1-5; TRBD1 is a possible D gene (6 bases). Germline CDR1 and CDR2: SNHLY and FYNNEI. The CDR3 totals 13 residues. The V and J ends lost 6 bases and 7 bases respectively, with 13 bases between them. The CDR3, as DNA: TGTGCCAGCAGAACCGAACAGGGACAGCCCCAGCATTTT. Translated, it gives CASRTEQGQPQHF. The full variable domain, rest sourced from reference TRBV2 and TRBJ1-5, is EPEVTQTPSHQVTQMGQEVILRCVPISNHLYFYWYRQILGQKVEFLVSFYNNEISEKSEIFDDQFSVERPDGSNFTLKIRSTKLEDSAMYFCASRTEQGQPQHFGDGTRLSIL.

As to this clone: Other nucleotide sequences in the sample specify the same CDR3. The chain uses TRBV5-1 and TRBJ1-1; D is uncertain. This CDR3 region has 15 residues. CDR1 and CDR2 from the germline V gene are SGHRS and YFSETQ. The V gene lost 0 bases and the J gene lost 0 bases, with 9 bases spanning the gap. CDR3 in DNA: TGCGCCAGCAGCTTGGCTGCAGGAATGAACACTGAAGCTTTCTTT. Its translation: CASSLAAGMNTEAFF.

The chain carries TRBV10-1 and TRBJ1-1; TRBD1 matches 10 bases. Germline CDR1 reads WNHNN; CDR2 reads SYGVQD (reference sequence). This CDR3 is built from 14 residues. The V segment lost 6 bases and the J segment 6 bases; nucleotides outside the gene matches: 7. The CDR3 DNA reads as TGCGCCAGCAGCGCGGGACAGGGGATGGCTGAAGCTTTCTTT. This codes for CASSAGQGMAEAFF.

The CDR3, as DNA: TGTGCCAGCAGCTTTCGTACTATTACGACTAGTGACTATGGCTACACCTTC. Translating gives CASSFRTITTSDYGYTF. The chain combines TRBV5-6 with TRBJ1-2; the D is unclear. The V gene's germline CDR1 is SGHDT and CDR2 YYEEEE. V shed 2 bases and J shed 3 bases, with 20 bases lying between them. CDR3 length: 17 amino acids.

The rearrangement joins TRBV4-1 to TRBJ2-5; 8 positions agree with TRBD2. V shed 0 bases, J shed 3 bases, and the junction held 3 bases outside the gene matches. Germline CDR1 is MGHRA and CDR2 is YSYEKL. This CDR3 is 15 amino acids long. CDR3 region: CASSQDGSGEETQYF. The CDR3 nucleotides read TGCGCCAGCAGCCAAGATGGTAGCGGGGAAGAGACCCAGTACTTC.

This clone was seen a single time. This chain links TRBV5-1 with TRBJ2-7, with 8 nucleotides matching TRBD1. Germline lookup yields CDR1 SGHRS and CDR2 YFSETQ. The CDR3 contains 13 residues. The ends lost 1 base at V and 6 bases at J; junction bases unmatched: 3. CDR3 sequence: CASSLRTGREQYF. DNA of the CDR3: TGCGCCAGCAGCTTGCGGACAGGGCGCGAGCAGTACTTC.

The gene calls are TRBV7-9 and TRBJ2-2, with 8 positions matching TRBD1. There are 15 residues in the CDR3. Germline-derived CDR1 and CDR2 are SEHNR and FQNEAQ (reference sequence). With V trimmed by 1 base and J by 5 bases, 3 bases remained unmatched. The CDR3 is CASSLGTGNTGELFF. The CDR3 nucleotides read TGTGCCAGCAGCTTAGGGACAGGGAATACCGGGGAGCTGTTTTTT.

The rearrangement joins TRBV19 to TRBJ1-1; D may be TRBD1 (6 bases). CDR3 size: 15 residues. V lost 6 bases and J 1 base, leaving 15 bases between the germline ends. Per the germline V gene, CDR1 is LNHDA and CDR2 is SQIVND (reference sequence). CDR3 nucleotides: TGTGCCAGTAGCTCCGAGCCGGGACAGAACACTGAAGCTTTCTTT. Translated: CASSSEPGQNTEAFF.

The gene calls are TRBV10-3 and TRBJ1-5, with a possible D match to TRBD1 (6 bases). Germline values: CDR1 ENHRY, CDR2 SYGVKD. The CDR3 is made up of 14 amino acids. V shed 4 bases and J shed 1 base, with 8 bases lying between them. CDR3 sequence: CAISVTGSNQPQHF. CDR3 bases: TGTGCCATCAGTGTAACAGGGAGCAATCAGCCCCAGCATTTT.

CDR3 in DNA: TGTGCCAGCAGCCGACTCCGGGACAGGGTCTCCGGGGAGCTGTTTTTT. It encodes CASSRLRDRVSGELFF. The V gene is TRBV7-9, the J gene TRBJ2-2; 9 nucleotides line up with TRBD1. J gave up 6 bases and V 5 bases, and 10 bases lay outside the gene matches. CDR3 length: 16 amino acids. Looked up from germline, CDR1 is SEHNR and CDR2 is FQNEAQ (reference sequence).

The genes are TRBV5-1 and TRBJ2-3; a possible D gene is TRBD2 (5 bases). The CDR3 has 16 amino acids. Germline V gene data show CDR1 as SGHRS and CDR2 as YFSETQ. V was trimmed by 0 bases and J by 2 bases, leaving 13 bases between them. DNA for the CDR3: TGCGCCAGCAGCTTGGCCAAGAGGGAACACACAGATACGCAGTATTTT. Amino acid sequence: CASSLAKREHTDTQYF.

The gene calls are TRBV29-1 and TRBJ2-1; 7 bases align to TRBD2. CDR1 is SQVTM and CDR2 is ANQGSEA in the germline V gene. The CDR3 runs 13 residues. The ends lost 4 bases at V and 6 bases at J; junction bases unmatched: 6. CDR3 DNA sequence: TGCAGCGTTGGCGGGAGTCCCCTCAATGAGCAGTTCTTC. Protein product: CSVGGSPLNEQFF.

The chain couples TRBV3-1 (or the pseudogene TRBV3-2) to TRBJ1-5; 9 bases are a match to TRBD1. This CDR3 is 15 amino acids long. With 6 bases clipped from V and 7 bases from J, the junction kept 10 bases outside the gene matches. Germline V lookup: CDR1 LGHDT, CDR2 YNNKEL (reference sequence). The CDR3 bases are TGTGCCAGCAGGGAATCCGGGACAGGGCACCAGCCCCAGCATTTT. It translates to CASRESGTGHQPQHF.

This clone turned up a few times. The chain is built from TRBV29-1 and TRBJ2-5; no clear D gene. Germline V gene data show CDR1 as SQVTM and CDR2 as ANQGSEA. The CDR3 extends over 12 amino acids. The germline V and J ends were trimmed by 5 bases and 5 bases, with 12 bases remaining between them. The CDR3 sequence is CSVYTQIETQYF. The CDR3 DNA is TGCAGCGTTTATACTCAAATTGAGACCCAGTACTTC.

The rearrangement uses TRBV6-5 and TRBJ2-1; the match to TRBD2 covers 12 bases. CDR1 is MNHEY and CDR2 is SVGAGI in the germline V gene. This CDR3 region has 15 residues. V lost 4 bases and J lost 11; bases outside the gene matches: 9. CDR3: CASSSQLAGGRKQFF. The CDR3, as DNA: TGTGCCAGCAGTTCCCAACTAGCGGGAGGCCGAAAGCAGTTCTTC.

The chain links TRBV18 to TRBJ2-6, with D possibly being TRBD1 (6 bases). V was trimmed by 2 bases and J by 2 bases, leaving 10 bases between them. This CDR3 spans 16 amino acids. Germline loops: CDR1 KGHSH, CDR2 LQKENI. CDR3 DNA: TGTGCCAGCTCACCAGGCAGGACAGCTGGGGCCAACGTCCTGACTTTC. This translates into CASSPGRTAGANVLTF.

The chain is built from TRBV24-1 and TRBJ2-5; 7 nucleotides agree with TRBD1. The CDR3 covers 11 residues. The V segment lost 9 bases and the J segment 4 bases; nucleotides outside the gene matches: 1. Germline-derived CDR1 and CDR2 are KGHDR and SFDVKD. The CDR3 nucleotides are TGTGCCACCGGACAGGCAGAGACCCAGTACTTC. Translating it yields CATGQAETQYF.

The chain carries TRBV19 and TRBJ2-3; D call uncertain. This CDR3 is built from 13 residues. The ends were cut back, 3 bases at V and 3 bases at J, with 7 bases in the middle. Germline CDR1 is LNHDA and CDR2 is SQIVND (reference sequence). As DNA, the CDR3 is TGTGCCAGTAGTATGCCCGGTACAGATACGCAGTATTTT. As protein: CASSMPGTDTQYF.

The rearrangement links TRBV9 to TRBJ2-7, with TRBD2 identical over 7 bases. The trim removed 3 bases at V and 5 bases at J, leaving 5 bases unmatched. Germline CDR1 is SGDLS and CDR2 is YYNGEE. This CDR3 contains 13 residues. Here the CDR3 reads CASSGPGGNEQYF. The DNA of the CDR3 is TGTGCCAGCAGCGGCCCGGGAGGAAACGAGCAGTACTTC.